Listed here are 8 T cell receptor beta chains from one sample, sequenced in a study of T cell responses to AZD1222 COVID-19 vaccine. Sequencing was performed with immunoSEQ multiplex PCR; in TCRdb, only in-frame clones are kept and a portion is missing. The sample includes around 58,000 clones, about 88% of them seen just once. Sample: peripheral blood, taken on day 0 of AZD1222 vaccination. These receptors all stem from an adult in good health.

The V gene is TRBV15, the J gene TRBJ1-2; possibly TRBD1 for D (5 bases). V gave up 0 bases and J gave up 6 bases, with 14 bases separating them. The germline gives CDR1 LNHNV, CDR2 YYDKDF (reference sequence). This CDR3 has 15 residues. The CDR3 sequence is CATSRDARGEDGYTF. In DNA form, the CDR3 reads TGTGCCACCAGCAGAGATGCCCGGGGGGAAGATGGCTACACCTTC. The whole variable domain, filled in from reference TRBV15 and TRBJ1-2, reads DAMVIQNPRYQVTQFGKPVTLSCSQTLNHNVMYWYQQKSSQAPKLLFHYYDKDFNNEADTPDNFQSRRPNTSFCFLDIRSPGLGDTAMYLCATSRDARGEDGYTFGSGTRLTVV.

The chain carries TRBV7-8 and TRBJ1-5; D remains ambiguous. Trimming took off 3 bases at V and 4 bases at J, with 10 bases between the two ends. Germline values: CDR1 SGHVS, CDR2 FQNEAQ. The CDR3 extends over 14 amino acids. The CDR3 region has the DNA TGTGCCAGCAGCTTTGGGCAACTAAATCAGCCCCAGCATTTT. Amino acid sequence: CASSFGQLNQPQHF.

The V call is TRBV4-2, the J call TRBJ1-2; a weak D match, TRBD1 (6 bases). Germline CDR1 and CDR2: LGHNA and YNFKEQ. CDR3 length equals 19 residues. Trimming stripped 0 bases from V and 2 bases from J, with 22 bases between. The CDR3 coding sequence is TGTGCCAGCAGCCAAGATCTGCGGTCCCCAGGGGCCGCAAACTATGGCTACACCTTC. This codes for CASSQDLRSPGAANYGYTF.

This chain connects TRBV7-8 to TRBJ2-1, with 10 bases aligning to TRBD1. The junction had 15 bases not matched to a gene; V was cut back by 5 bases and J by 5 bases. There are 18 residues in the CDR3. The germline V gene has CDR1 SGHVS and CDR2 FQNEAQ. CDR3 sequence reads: CASSHRTLTGGADNEQFF. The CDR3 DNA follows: TGTGCCAGCAGCCACCGCACTCTGACAGGGGGCGCGGACAATGAGCAGTTCTTC.

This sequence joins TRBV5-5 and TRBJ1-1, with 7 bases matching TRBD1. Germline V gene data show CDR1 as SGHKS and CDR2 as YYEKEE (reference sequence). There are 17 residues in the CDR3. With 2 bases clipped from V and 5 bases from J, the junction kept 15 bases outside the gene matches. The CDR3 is CASSFLLQGSVGTEAFF. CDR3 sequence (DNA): TGTGCCAGCAGCTTCCTACTACAGGGGTCCGTGGGGACTGAAGCTTTCTTT.

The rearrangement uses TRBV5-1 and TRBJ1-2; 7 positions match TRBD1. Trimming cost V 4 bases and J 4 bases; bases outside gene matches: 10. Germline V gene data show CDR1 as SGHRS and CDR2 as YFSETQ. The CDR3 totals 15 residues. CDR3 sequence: CASSLHDRAPYGYTF. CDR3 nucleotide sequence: TGCGCCAGCAGCCTACATGACAGGGCGCCCTATGGCTACACCTTC. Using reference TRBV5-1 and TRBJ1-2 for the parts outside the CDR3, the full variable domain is KAGVTQTPRYLIKTRGQQVTLSCSPISGHRSVSWYQQTPGQGLQFLFEYFSETQRNKGNFPGRFSGRQFSNSRSEMNVSTLELGDSALYLCASSLHDRAPYGYTFGSGTRLTVV.

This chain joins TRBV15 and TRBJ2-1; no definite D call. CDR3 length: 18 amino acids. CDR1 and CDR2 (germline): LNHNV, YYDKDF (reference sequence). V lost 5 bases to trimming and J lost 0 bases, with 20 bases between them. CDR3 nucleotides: TGTGCCACCAGCTTTTCTACCTGGACCGAGAGCTCCTACAATGAGCAGTTCTTC. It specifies CATSFSTWTESSYNEQFF. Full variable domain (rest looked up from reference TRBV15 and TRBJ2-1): DAMVIQNPRYQVTQFGKPVTLSCSQTLNHNVMYWYQQKSSQAPKLLFHYYDKDFNNEADTPDNFQSRRPNTSFCFLDIRSPGLGDTAMYLCATSFSTWTESSYNEQFFGPGTRLTVL.

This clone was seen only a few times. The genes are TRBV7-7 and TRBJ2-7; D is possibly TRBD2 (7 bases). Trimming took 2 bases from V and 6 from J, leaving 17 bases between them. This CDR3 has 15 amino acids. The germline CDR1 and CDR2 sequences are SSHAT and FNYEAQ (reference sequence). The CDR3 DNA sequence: TGTGCCAGCAGCTTATCCTGGGGGGGCGGTTCCGAGCAGTACTTC. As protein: CASSLSWGGGSEQYF.